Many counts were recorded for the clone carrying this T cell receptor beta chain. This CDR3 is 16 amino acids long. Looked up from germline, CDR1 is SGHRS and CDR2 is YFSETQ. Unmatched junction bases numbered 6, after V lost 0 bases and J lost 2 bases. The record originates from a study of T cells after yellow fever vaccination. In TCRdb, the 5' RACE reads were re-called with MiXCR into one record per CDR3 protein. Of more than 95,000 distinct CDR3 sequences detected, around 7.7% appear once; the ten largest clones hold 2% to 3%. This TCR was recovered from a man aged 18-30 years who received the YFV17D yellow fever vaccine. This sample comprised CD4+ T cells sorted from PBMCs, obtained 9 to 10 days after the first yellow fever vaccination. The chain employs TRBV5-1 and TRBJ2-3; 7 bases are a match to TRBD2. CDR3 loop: CASSLGSSGVTDTQYF. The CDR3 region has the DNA TGCGCCAGCAGCTTGGGATCCAGCGGGGTCACAGATACGCAGTATTTT.